Following are 21 T cell receptor beta chains from one sample sequenced in a study of tumor and adjacent non-tumor tissue in lung cancer. Three rounds of nested PCR, following a modified ARM-PCR protocol, produced the TCRbeta library. One entry per CDR3 protein results from TCRdb running MiXCR on the multiplex PCR reads. The table shows about 110,000 distinct CDR3 sequences, with over 70% occurring only once. The template was RNA from unsorted bulk tissue. Sequenced material: lung tumor tissue. These receptor sequences come from a man between 65 and 85 years old with non-small cell lung cancer.

About this clonotype itself: The junction departs from germline at one end; a sequencing error may be responsible. The V call is TRBV6-1, the J call TRBJ1-1; no firm D call. Germline CDR1 is MNHNS and CDR2 is SASEGT. The CDR3 has 14 amino acids. CDR3 residues: CANTEDRRHTEAFF. The CDR3 coding sequence is TGTGCCAACACCGAAGATCGGCGGCACACAGAAGCTTTCTTT.

This rearrangement joins TRBV11-2 to TRBJ1-6; 10 nucleotides line up with TRBD1. The CDR3 runs 18 residues. V trimming: 4 bases; J trimming: 0 bases; junction bases outside the gene matches: 6. Germline CDR1 reads SGHAT; CDR2 reads FQNNGV. Here the CDR3 reads CASSSRTGGGSYNSPLHF. The CDR3 DNA is TGTGCCAGCAGCTCGAGGACAGGGGGAGGCTCCTATAATTCACCCCTCCACTTT.

V is TRBV5-1 and J is TRBJ1-1, with 9 bases aligning to TRBD1. Germline assignment: CDR1 SGHRS and CDR2 YFSETQ. The CDR3 sequence is 16 residues long. Trimming cost V 4 bases and J 5 bases; bases outside gene matches: 12. CDR3 residues: CASSQATGGMRTEAFF. CDR3 coding DNA: TGCGCCAGCAGCCAGGCGACAGGGGGGATGAGGACTGAAGCTTTCTTT.

The rearrangement links TRBV4-1 to TRBJ2-2; perhaps TRBD2 as D (6 bases). V lost 9 bases and J 8 bases, leaving 34 bases between the germline ends. Germline CDR1 MGHRA, CDR2 YSYEKL. The CDR3 sequence is 19 residues long. The CDR3 spells CASNQVSFWAGSVTGELFF. The CDR3 nucleotides are TGCGCCAGTAACCAAGTTTCATTTTGGGCGGGATCAGTCACAGGGGAGCTGTTTTTT.

Concerning this clonotype: A much larger clone sits a single nucleotide away, making a read error possible. This chain joins TRBV4-1 and TRBJ2-1; 9 bases align to TRBD2. In germline, CDR1 is MGHRA, CDR2 YSYEKL. The CDR3 consists of 15 residues. The CDR3 sequence: CARSPRLAEDNEQFF. In nucleotides, the CDR3 is TGCGCCAGAAGCCCGCGACTAGCGGAGGATAATGAGCAGTTCTTC.

The chain links TRBV12-5 to TRBJ2-3; D is ambiguous. CDR3 length: 12 residues. The V gene's germline CDR1 is LGHNT and CDR2 FRNRAP. Trimming left V 9 bases short and J 8 bases short, with 15 bases between. The CDR3 nucleotides read TGTGCTAGCGGTAACAGTGAAGGTACGCAGTATTTT. It encodes CASGNSEGTQYF. Based on the CDR3 plus reference TRBV12-5 and TRBJ2-3, the full variable domain is DARVTQTPRHKVTEMGQEVTMRCQPILGHNTVFWYRQTMMQGLELLAYFRNRAPLDDSGMPKDRFSAEMPDATLATLKIQPSEPRDSAVYFCASGNSEGTQYFGPGTRLTVL.

In the case of this clonotype: A junction end diverges from the germline sequence, so it may reflect a read error. The V and J genes are TRBV6-2 or TRBV6-3 and TRBJ2-5; TRBD2 is a possible D gene (6 bases). This CDR3 contains 16 residues. Germline V lookup: CDR1 MNHEY, CDR2 SVGEGT. CDR3 in DNA: TGTGCCAGCAGCCCCCGTGGAGAAGGGATTCGGGAGACTCAGTACTTC. This gives the protein CASSPRGEGIRETQYF.

This clonotype was picked up one time. The junction differs from germline at one of its ends, possibly a read error. V usage is TRBV12-3 or TRBV12-4 and J usage is TRBJ1-1; perhaps TRBD1 as D (6 bases). CDR3 length equals 15 residues. CDR3 region: CASNPERLGDTESFF. The CDR3 region has the DNA TGTGCCAGCAATCCAGAACGACTTGGGGACACTGAATCTTTCTTT.

The V gene is TRBV11-2, the J gene TRBJ1-4; tentative D call: TRBD1 (6 bases). Germline-derived CDR1 and CDR2 are SGHAT and FQNNGV. Trimming pared 6 bases from V and 12 bases from J, leaving 23 bases between. This CDR3 contains 15 residues. The CDR3, as DNA: TGTGCCAGCAGTAGAAGTGGGACAAGTAATGACGAACTGTTTTTT. This translates into CASSRSGTSNDELFF.

Note on this clonotype: One end of the junction fails to match germline, which may point to a read error. The J gene is TRBJ2-6, the V gene TRBV5-5; D possibly corresponds to TRBD1 (5 bases). Looked up from germline, CDR1 is SGHKS and CDR2 is YYEKEE (reference sequence). The CDR3 is made up of 17 amino acids. CDR3 in amino acids: CASSLADRFSGANALTF. The DNA for the CDR3 is TGTGCCAGCAGTCTGGCCGATAGATTCTCTGGGGCCAACGCCCTGACTTTC.

As regards this clonotype: Relative to the germline gene, one junction end is altered; a read error may explain this. The rearrangement uses TRBV6-6 and TRBJ2-2; D ambiguous. Germline-derived CDR1 and CDR2 are MNHNY and SVGAGI (reference sequence). The CDR3 consists of 13 residues. The CDR3 is CALISPNSGELFF. The DNA for the CDR3 is TGTGCATTGATAAGCCCAAACAGCGGGGAGCTGTTTTTT.

The rearrangement links TRBV5-4 to TRBJ2-2; the D gene is possibly TRBD1 (7 bases). The CDR3 spans 14 residues. V was shortened by 2 bases and J by 9 bases, with 14 bases between the two germline ends. Germline V lookup: CDR1 SGHNT, CDR2 YYREEE (reference sequence). CDR3 in amino acids: CASSLDRDSRELFF. The CDR3 DNA follows: TGTGCCAGCAGCTTAGACAGGGACTCCAGGGAGCTGTTTTTT.

The chain is built from TRBV12-3 or TRBV12-4 and TRBJ2-7; the D is unclear. The CDR3 has 13 amino acids. With 3 bases removed from V and 3 bases from J, the gap between germline ends came to 9 bases. The CDR3: CASSLRSIYEQYF. CDR3 nucleotides: TGTGCCAGCAGTTTGCGCAGCATCTACGAGCAGTACTTC.

In the case of this clonotype: At one end the junction does not follow the germline gene, possibly because of a read error. The chain recombines TRBV30 with TRBJ1-5; D is unclear. Germline V gives CDR1 GTSNPN, CDR2 SVGIG (reference sequence). This CDR3 spans 14 amino acids. The CDR3 nucleotides read TGTGCCCGGAGTGCACCCGGGGACAATCAGCCCCAGCATTTT. Its translation is CARSAPGDNQPQHF.

On this clonotype itself: Germline and junction disagree at one end, which may indicate a read error. This chain connects TRBV10-3 to TRBJ2-1, with 7 bases lining up with TRBD2. CDR3 length equals 12 residues. Germline loops: CDR1 ENHRY, CDR2 SYGVKD. CDR3 residues: CAIGREISEQSF. The CDR3 nucleotides read TGTGCCATCGGGCGGGAGATCAGTGAGCAGTCCTTC.

This clonotype was seen a handful of times. Mismatch with germline at one junction end may stem from a read error. The chain uses TRBV12-3 or TRBV12-4 and TRBJ1-1; 7 positions agree with TRBD1. This CDR3 has 14 amino acids. CDR3 sequence: CASRDHQGDTEAFF. The CDR3 region has the DNA TGTGCCAGCAGGGACCACCAGGGGGACACTGAAGCCTTCTTT.

A remark on this clonotype: Because the CDR3 is missing its conserved closing phenylalanine or tryptophan, this is likely a read error. The J gene is TRBJ2-3, the V gene TRBV5-6; TRBD2 matches 8 bases. The CDR3 totals 16 residues. Germline V gives CDR1 SGHDT, CDR2 YYEEEE. Written as DNA, the CDR3 is TGTGCCAGCAGCTTAGGTCTCGTAGCGGGGATAGATAAGCAGTATATG. Residues: CASSLGLVAGIDKQYM.

Points on this clonotype: Compared with germline, one end of the junction differs, possibly owing to a read error. This chain links TRBV20-1 with TRBJ1-5; D is perhaps TRBD1 (5 bases). Germline CDR1 reads DFQATT; CDR2 reads SNEGSKA (reference sequence). This CDR3 is built from 14 residues. The CDR3 here is CSAWDGLQNQPQHF. CDR3 sequence (DNA): TGCAGTGCCTGGGACGGACTGCAGAATCAGCCTCAGCATTTT.

V and J are TRBV28 and TRBJ2-3; D is perhaps TRBD1 or TRBD2 (5 bases each). This CDR3 is 14 amino acids long. Trimming stripped 6 bases from V and 3 bases from J, with 13 bases between. Per the germline V gene, CDR1 is MDHEN and CDR2 is SYDVKM. The CDR3 spells CASSSRDGTDTQYF. The CDR3 DNA sequence: TGTGCCAGCAGCTCTCGGGACGGAACAGATACGCAGTATTTT.

This clonotype was detected only once. J is TRBJ2-5 and V is TRBV6-5; 9 bases agree with TRBD1. Germline CDR1 and CDR2: MNHEY and SVGAGI. Trimming at V came to 4 bases and at J to 2 bases, leaving 11 bases not matched to a gene. The CDR3 runs 17 residues. CDR3 loop: CASSSPGTGFPQETQYF. The CDR3 coding sequence is TGTGCCAGCAGTTCCCCCGGGACAGGGTTCCCGCAAGAGACCCAGTACTTC.

Concerning this clonotype: One junction end disagrees with the germline gene, perhaps due to a read error. The chain recombines TRBV11-2 with TRBJ2-1; maybe TRBD1 (6 bases). Germline CDR1 and CDR2: SGHAT and FQNNGV. The CDR3 extends over 15 amino acids. CDR3 residues: CTSNIQGQPYNEQLF. CDR3 coding DNA: TGTACCAGCAACATACAGGGACAACCATACAATGAGCAGTTATTC.